A single sample gave rise to the 22 T cell receptor beta chains below, sequenced in a study of T cells in Graves' hyperthyroidism and ophthalmopathy (dated by TCRdb to about 2019). The library relied on multiplex PCR. Data came from an Illumina HiSeq 2000. The TCR beta CDR3 regions were amplified from the RNA transcripts. A first-round RT-PCR of the TCR CDR3 used the HTBI primer set with the Qiagen OneStep RT-PCR kit. TCRdb reanalyzed the raw reads on its own, using fastp at Q25 for trimming and MiXCR for clone calling, and kept in-frame beta chains. Each CDR3 protein gets just one entry, which takes the most common genes and DNA from the rows behind it. A total of approximately 870,000 distinct CDR3 sequences appear in this sample, 38% of them only once. The top ten clonotypes cover approximately 8.7% of the sample. Sequencing was done on a sample of blood. Every receptor here comes from a man younger than 35 with Graves' hyperthyroidism.

This sequence joins TRBV6-5 and TRBJ1-1; no firm D call. Trimming took off 4 bases at V and 10 bases at J, with 16 bases between the two ends. The germline V gene encodes CDR1 MNHEY and CDR2 SVGAGI. The CDR3 is 13 residues long. For the CDR3, the DNA is TGTGCCAGCAGTTCTCCGACGGAGGGAGCAGCTTTCTTT. Its translation: CASSSPTEGAAFF.

This clonotype was recorded at least ten times. The CDR3, as DNA: TGCAGTGCTGAAGGGTCGGAAGAAAAACTGTTTTTT. Residues: CSAEGSEEKLFF. V usage is TRBV20-1 and J usage is TRBJ1-4; D gene unclear. The CDR3 is made up of 12 amino acids. Trimming took 5 bases from V and 8 from J, leaving 12 bases between them. Germline values: CDR1 DFQATT, CDR2 SNEGSKA (reference sequence).

This clonotype was seen ten or more times. The chain employs TRBV11-2 and TRBJ1-5, with a possible D match to TRBD1 (5 bases). V shed 1 base and J shed 7 bases, with 11 bases lying between them. Germline CDR1 SGHAT, CDR2 FQNNGV. This CDR3 is 14 amino acids long. For the CDR3, the DNA is TGTGCCAGCAGCTTAGCTGGGGGAAGACAGCCCCAGCATTTT. It specifies CASSLAGGRQPQHF. The full variable domain, in which reference TRBV11-2 and TRBJ1-5 provide the parts outside the CDR3, is EAGVAQSPRYKIIEKRQSVAFWCNPISGHATLYWYQQILGQGPKLLIQFQNNGVVDDSQLPKDRFSAERLKGVDSTLKIQPAKLEDSAVYLCASSLAGGRQPQHFGDGTRLSIL.

There are many counts of this clonotype. V and J are TRBV20-1 and TRBJ2-5; D gene uncertain. Germline V lookup: CDR1 DFQATT, CDR2 SNEGSKA (reference sequence). CDR3 length: 11 amino acids. V lost 7 bases and J 5 bases, leaving 11 bases between the germline ends. In nucleotides, the CDR3 is TGCAGTGGTGACATGTCGGAGACCCAGTACTTC. It yields the protein CSGDMSETQYF.

This clonotype has a count of ten or more. The chain recombines TRBV5-5 with TRBJ1-5; D gene unclear. V shed 3 bases and J shed 5 bases, with 12 bases lying between them. In germline, CDR1 is SGHKS, CDR2 YYEKEE (reference sequence). CDR3 length equals 14 residues. CDR3 sequence (DNA): TGTGCCAGCAGCTCTTGGGGAGCTGATCAGCCCCAGCATTTT. Encoded protein: CASSSWGADQPQHF.

Regarding this clonotype: Possible read error: a much larger clone is one base away. This rearrangement joins TRBV20-1 to TRBJ1-2; D is uncertain. CDR3 size: 12 residues. Germline CDR1 is DFQATT and CDR2 is SNEGSKA (reference sequence). The CDR3 region has the DNA TGCAGTGCTATAGGCCGGCTCTATGGCTGCACCTTC. It translates to CSAIGRLYGCTF.

This chain uses TRBV6-5 with TRBJ2-7; tentatively, D is TRBD1 (6 bases). Germline CDR1 MNHEY, CDR2 SVGAGI. Deletions cut 4 bases from V and 0 bases from J, with 13 bases between. This CDR3 has 15 amino acids. CDR3 DNA sequence: TGTGCCAGCAGTTTAACAGGGCGAAGCTCCTACGAGCAGTACTTC. This gives the protein CASSLTGRSSYEQYF.

This clonotype was detected a few times. The rearrangement links TRBV7-9 to TRBJ2-2; 10 nucleotides match TRBD2. Germline CDR1 is SEHNR and CDR2 is FQNEAQ (reference sequence). This CDR3 has 16 residues. V lost 2 bases, J lost 6 bases, and 6 bases stayed unmatched. The CDR3, as DNA: TGTGCCAGCAGCTTATTAGCGGGAGGCCCCGCCGGGGAGCTGTTTTTT. Encoded protein: CASSLLAGGPAGELFF.

The rearrangement joins TRBV10-2 to TRBJ2-5, with 7 positions matching TRBD1. After removal of 5 bases from V and 5 bases from J, the junction contained 8 bases not matched to a gene. Looked up from germline, CDR1 is WSHSY and CDR2 is SAAADI. This CDR3 contains 14 residues. In DNA form, the CDR3 reads TGCGCCAGCAGTACCGGACAGGCATGGGAGACCCAGTACTTC. Protein product: CASSTGQAWETQYF.

Only one count was recorded for this clonotype. J is TRBJ1-1 and V is TRBV6-1; TRBD1 might be the D (5 bases). The germline gives CDR1 MNHNS, CDR2 SASEGT. This CDR3 has 12 amino acids. Trimming took off 8 bases at V and 11 bases at J, with 18 bases between the two ends. CDR3 region: CASGPLGGTAFF. The CDR3 coding sequence is TGTGCCAGCGGACCTCTTGGGGGGACGGCTTTCTTT.

The chain is built from TRBV6-6 and TRBJ2-7; 10 nucleotides line up with TRBD1. V gave up 6 bases and J gave up 7 bases; unmatched junction bases: 6. CDR1 MNHNY and CDR2 SVGAGI come from the germline V gene (reference sequence). This CDR3 region has 13 residues. DNA for the CDR3: TGTGCCAGCAGGCGGACAGGGGGAGGGGAGCAGTACTTC. Translation: CASRRTGGGEQYF.

This clonotype has at least ten counts. The chain has TRBV19 and TRBJ1-5; possible D gene TRBD1, 5 bases. V lost 7 bases, J lost 5 bases, and 9 bases lay in between. Germline loops: CDR1 LNHDA, CDR2 SQIVND (reference sequence). CDR3 length: 12 residues. The CDR3: CASTQGDQPQHF. The CDR3 DNA is TGTGCCAGTACGCAGGGCGATCAGCCCCAGCATTTT. Complete variable domain (other parts from reference TRBV19 and TRBJ1-5): DGGITQSPKYLFRKEGQNVTLSCEQNLNHDAMYWYRQDPGQGLRLIYYSQIVNDFQKGDIAEGYSVSREKKESFPLTVTSAQKNPTAFYLCASTQGDQPQHFGDGTRLSIL.

This clonotype has a count of ten or more. CDR3 amino acids: CATSREVGRVNTEAFF. The CDR3 DNA follows: TGTGCCACCAGCAGAGAAGTTGGCAGGGTGAACACTGAAGCTTTCTTT. The genes are TRBV15 and TRBJ1-1, with D possibly being TRBD1 (5 bases). From germline, CDR1 is LNHNV and CDR2 YYDKDF (reference sequence). Trimming took 0 bases from V and 0 from J, leaving 11 bases between them. CDR3 length equals 16 residues.

This clonotype occurred a few times. CDR3 residues: CASIRNRGYEQYF. CDR3 nucleotide sequence: TGTGCCAGCATCCGAAACCGGGGGTACGAGCAGTACTTC. The rearrangement uses TRBV7-9 and TRBJ2-7, with D possibly TRBD2 on 6 matching bases. This CDR3 is 13 amino acids long. Germline loops: CDR1 SEHNR, CDR2 FQNEAQ (reference sequence). Trimming left V 7 bases short and J 4 bases short, with 14 bases between.

The sample holds many counts of this clonotype. The chain is built from TRBV7-9 and TRBJ2-5; D gene uncertain. Germline values: CDR1 SEHNR, CDR2 FQNEAQ (reference sequence). The CDR3 length is 14 residues. Deletions cut 0 bases from V and 4 bases from J, with 9 bases between. The CDR3 bases are TGTGCCAGCAGCTTAGCAGGGTGGGGAGAGACCCAGTACTTC. It codes for CASSLAGWGETQYF.

The J gene is TRBJ2-7, the V gene TRBV7-9; possibly TRBD1 for D (6 bases). This CDR3 is built from 16 residues. The germline V gene encodes CDR1 SEHNR and CDR2 FQNEAQ (reference sequence). Trimming cost V 0 bases and J 5 bases, with 17 bases left between them. The DNA of the CDR3 is TGTGCCAGCAGCTTAGCGGTCCAGGGGACCACCCACGAGCAGTACTTC. Translation gives CASSLAVQGTTHEQYF.

This clonotype was seen many times. The V call is TRBV7-8, the J call TRBJ1-4; TRBD1 matches 8 bases. CDR1 SGHVS and CDR2 FQNEAQ come from the germline V gene. CDR3 size: 15 residues. The trim removed 11 bases at V and 0 bases at J, leaving 8 bases unmatched. The CDR3 loop is CAGGQGQATNEKLFF. Written as DNA, the CDR3 is TGTGCCGGCGGACAGGGCCAAGCAACTAATGAAAAACTGTTTTTT.

This clonotype was detected many times. The CDR3 region has the DNA TGCAGCGTCACAGGGAGGGGGGTGAACACTGAAGCTTTCTTT. It translates to CSVTGRGVNTEAFF. The rearrangement uses TRBV29-1 and TRBJ1-1; D is possibly TRBD1 (6 bases). Trimming stripped 6 bases from V and 0 bases from J, with 14 bases between. Germline V lookup: CDR1 SQVTM, CDR2 ANQGSEA. This CDR3 comprises 14 residues.

This chain uses TRBV7-2 with TRBJ2-2; D perhaps matches TRBD1 (6 bases). V shed 7 bases and J shed 5 bases, with 23 bases lying between them. The V gene's germline CDR1 is SGHTA and CDR2 FQGNSA. There are 17 residues in the CDR3. CDR3 sequence (DNA): TGTGCCAGCACCCCTATCGAACAGGGAGAACGTACCGGGGAGCTGTTTTTT. It is translated as CASTPIEQGERTGELFF.

Ten or more counts support this clonotype. The chain employs TRBV15 and TRBJ2-7; D perhaps matches TRBD2 (6 bases). Germline CDR1 is LNHNV and CDR2 is YYDKDF (reference sequence). The CDR3 totals 15 residues. The V end lost 5 bases, the J end lost 1 base, and 15 bases lay between the germline ends. CDR3 in DNA: TGTGCCACCAGCGTACGGCTCGGGGGTTCCTACGAGCAGTACTTC. Its translation is CATSVRLGGSYEQYF.

At least ten counts were recorded for this clonotype. The chain carries TRBV4-3 and TRBJ2-7, with 13 bases fitting TRBD2. The germline V gene encodes CDR1 LGHNA and CDR2 YSLEER. The junction had 3 bases not matched to a gene; V was cut back by 4 bases and J by 3 bases. The CDR3 covers 15 residues. This CDR3 reads CASSPGTSGNYEQYF. As DNA, the CDR3 is TGCGCCAGCAGCCCCGGGACTAGCGGGAACTACGAGCAGTACTTC.

V is TRBV6-1 and J is TRBJ1-6, with 7 bases that match TRBD1. Looked up from germline, CDR1 is MNHNS and CDR2 is SASEGT. This CDR3 is 15 amino acids long. Losses at the gene ends were 5 bases for V and 6 bases for J; bases not matched to a gene: 7. CDR3: CASSTGQEFNSPLHF. The CDR3 DNA reads TGTGCCAGCAGTACCGGACAGGAATTTAATTCACCCCTCCACTTT.